Listed below are T cell receptor beta chains from one sample, sequenced in a study of vaccination and CD4 T cells after COVID-19. TCRdb redid the calling of the PCR reads with MiXCR, one entry per CDR3 protein. This table holds some 16,000 distinct CDR3 sequences, 45% to 55% found once. No antigen has been identified for these receptors. The sequenced sample was CD4+ T cells from blood, cultured in vitro. The receptors stem from a human donor who had recovered from COVID-19. Both conserved end residues are part of each CDR3. The D gene is left open where the match is weak. Size values are once, few and many counts, or a class for expanded clones, and some rows have none.

D gene | J gene | clone size | V gene | CDR3 DNA | CDR3 protein
. | TRBJ1-5 | . | TRBV5-5 | TGTGCCAGCAGCTTCCGGTATTTGGAACCCCAGCATTTT | CASSFRYLEPQHF
TRBD1 | TRBJ2-7 | few | TRBV10-3 | TGTGCCATCAGTGATACCGGGACAGGGAGACACGAGCAGTACTTC | CAISDTGTGRHEQYF
. | TRBJ1-6 | . | TRBV5-4 | TGTGCCAGCAGCTCGGACCAACTTTCACCCCTCCACTTT | CASSSDQLSPLHF
. | TRBJ2-3 | . | TRBV14 | TGTGCCAGCAGCCAAGATACGAGGGATACGCAGTATTTT | CASSQDTRDTQYF
TRBD2 | TRBJ2-3 | . | TRBV10-1 | TGCGCCAGCAGTTACGGGGGGAGGTCAGATACGCAGTATTTT | CASSYGGRSDTQYF
. | TRBJ1-1 | few | TRBV6-4 | TGTGCCAGCAGTGAATGGATGAACACTGAAGCTTTCTTT | CASSEWMNTEAFF
TRBD1 | TRBJ1-4 | . | TRBV4-2 | TGTGCCAGCAGCCAAGATCAGGGGGGGCATGAAAAACTGTTTTTT | CASSQDQGGHEKLFF
. | TRBJ2-1 | . | TRBV19 | TGTGCCAGTAGTTTGACGGCCTACAATGAGCAGTTCTTC | CASSLTAYNEQFF
TRBD2 | TRBJ2-7 | . | TRBV20-1 | TGCAGTGCTAGTCGTTTAGCGGGGACACACTACGAGCAGTACTTC | CSASRLAGTHYEQYF
. | TRBJ1-2 | . | TRBV19 | TGTGCCAGTAGTATTGACGGTCCTTGGGGAGGCTACACCTTC | CASSIDGPWGGYTF
. | TRBJ2-1 | . | TRBV5-1 | TGCGCCAGCAGCTTGATCGGGAGCTCCTACAATGAGCAGTTCTTC | CASSLIGSSYNEQFF
. | TRBJ2-1 | . | TRBV27 | TGTGCCTGCCGCCAACAGGGTTCCTACAATGAGCAGTTCTTC | CACRQQGSYNEQFF
. | TRBJ1-2 | few | TRBV7-9 | TGTGCCAGCAGCTCCCGGTTCGGGACGGACTATGGCTACACCTTC | CASSSRFGTDYGYTF
. | TRBJ2-7 | . | TRBV30 | TGTGCCTGGAGTTATAATTACGAGCAGTACTTC | CAWSYNYEQYF
. | TRBJ1-6 | . | TRBV6-1 | TGTGCCAGCAGTGGCTGGACGAGAAATTCACCCCTCCACTTT | CASSGWTRNSPLHF
TRBD1 | TRBJ2-7 | . | TRBV2 | TGTGCCAGCAGTGACGGACAGGGCTCCTACGAGCAGTACTTC | CASSDGQGSYEQYF
TRBD1 | TRBJ1-1 | medium-sized | TRBV2 | TGTGCCAGCAGTGAAGGTAGGGCAGGGGGCACTGAAGCTTTCTTT | CASSEGRAGGTEAFF